The 27 T cell receptor beta chains in this list originate from one sample, sequenced in a study of OX40 agonist ivuxolimab in advanced cancers. Method: immunoSEQ multiplex PCR; TCRdb's copy keeps in-frame clones and lacks some. This table has tens of thousands of clones, approximately 83% appearing once. The sample was CD4+ or CD8+ T cells sorted from blood, taken in a trial of the OX40 agonist ivuxolimab. The receptors stem from an adult with an advanced solid tumor such as melanoma, head and neck, liver or kidney cancer.

The gene calls are TRBV13 and TRBJ2-2; D is possibly TRBD1 or TRBD2 (5 bases each). CDR1 PRHDT and CDR2 FYEKMQ come from the germline V gene (reference sequence). This CDR3 has 15 amino acids. Deletions cut 6 bases from V and 5 bases from J, with 16 bases between. CDR3 region: CASSFGTSGTGELFF. The CDR3 DNA reads TGTGCCAGCAGTTTCGGGACCTCGGGGACCGGGGAGCTGTTTTTT.

V usage is TRBV14 and J usage is TRBJ2-1; D is ambiguous. This CDR3 is 14 amino acids long. Deletions cut 3 bases from V and 2 bases from J, with 8 bases between. Germline V gene lookup returns CDR1 SGHDN and CDR2 FVKESK. The CDR3 loop reads CASSQQAAYNEQFF. The CDR3 nucleotides are TGTGCCAGCAGCCAGCAGGCCGCCTACAATGAGCAGTTCTTC. Looking up the rest from reference TRBV14 and TRBJ2-1 gives the full variable domain: EAGVTQFPSHSVIEKGQTVTLRCDPISGHDNLYWYRRVMGKEIKFLLHFVKESKQDESGMPNNRFLAERTGGTYSTLKVQPAELEDSGVYFCASSQQAAYNEQFFGPGTRLTVL.

The CDR3 loop reads CASSFKGQETQYF. The CDR3 DNA reads TGTGCCAGCAGCTTTAAGGGCCAGGAGACCCAGTACTTC. This chain joins TRBV11-3 and TRBJ2-5; no firm D call. Germline V gives CDR1 SGHNT, CDR2 YENEEA. The CDR3 extends over 13 amino acids. V lost 3 bases to trimming and J lost 5 bases, with 10 bases between them.

The table lists this clone with a few counts. This chain joins TRBV5-4 and TRBJ2-4; 7 nucleotides line up with TRBD1. The CDR3 is made up of 17 amino acids. Looked up from germline, CDR1 is SGHNT and CDR2 is YYREEE (reference sequence). V lost 2 bases to trimming and J lost 0 bases; unmatched junction nucleotides: 8. This CDR3 is CASSFDDRALAKNIQYF. The CDR3 bases are TGTGCCAGCAGCTTTGACGACAGGGCACTAGCCAAAAACATTCAGTACTTC.

The CDR3 reads CASSLRGTSGRVSYNEQFF. The CDR3 DNA follows: TGTGCCAGCAGCTTAAGGGGGACTAGCGGGAGGGTGTCCTACAATGAGCAGTTCTTC. The chain employs TRBV7-3 and TRBJ2-1; 16 positions agree with TRBD2. Germline V gene data show CDR1 as SGHTA and CDR2 as FQGTGA. The CDR3 consists of 19 residues. V was clipped by 1 base and J by 1 base; unmatched bases: 4.

V is TRBV9 and J is TRBJ2-1; 8 nucleotides line up with TRBD1. Germline loops: CDR1 SGDLS, CDR2 YYNGEE. V lost 2 bases to trimming and J lost 0 bases; unmatched junction nucleotides: 4. The CDR3 runs 16 residues. The CDR3 region has the DNA TGTGCCAGCAGCGTCAGGACAGGGAGCTCCTACAATGAGCAGTTCTTC. Translating it yields CASSVRTGSSYNEQFF.

The chain carries TRBV5-1 and TRBJ2-5; 11 bases fit TRBD2. Per germline, CDR1 SGHRS and CDR2 YFSETQ. The CDR3 totals 17 residues. J lost 1 base, V lost 6 bases, and 11 bases had no gene match. The CDR3 bases are TGCGCCAGCACCAAGGGGACTAGCGGCACTCTCCAAGAGACCCAGTACTTC. It codes for CASTKGTSGTLQETQYF. The full variable domain, rest sourced from reference TRBV5-1 and TRBJ2-5, is KAGVTQTPRYLIKTRGQQVTLSCSPISGHRSVSWYQQTPGQGLQFLFEYFSETQRNKGNFPGRFSGRQFSNSRSEMNVSTLELGDSALYLCASTKGTSGTLQETQYFGPGTRLLVL.

The chain links TRBV5-1 to TRBJ2-3, with D possibly being TRBD1 (5 bases). This CDR3 is built from 18 residues. CDR1 is SGHRS and CDR2 is YFSETQ in the germline V gene. V was shortened by 2 bases and J by 6 bases, with 25 bases between the two germline ends. The CDR3 DNA follows: TGCGCCAGCAGCTTAGGAATACAGGCCTTCCTTCGTCGGGATACGCAGTATTTT. Translation: CASSLGIQAFLRRDTQYF.

This clone has just one count. The chain joins TRBV27 to TRBJ2-2, with D hard to call. Germline V lookup: CDR1 MNHEY, CDR2 SMNVEV (reference sequence). The CDR3 loop spans 14 amino acids. With 8 bases removed from V and 3 bases from J, the gap between germline ends came to 13 bases. CDR3 DNA: TGTGCCAGCGGCGAGGAGTGGGACACCGGGGAGCTGTTTTTT. This translates into CASGEEWDTGELFF.

This clone was detected only once. The J gene is TRBJ2-2, the V gene TRBV30; D perhaps matches TRBD1 (5 bases). The length of the CDR3 is 13 residues. CDR1 is GTSNPN and CDR2 is SVGIG in the germline V gene (reference sequence). The germline V and J ends were trimmed by 4 bases and 4 bases, with 10 bases remaining between them. The CDR3 region has the DNA TGTGCCTGGACTCGAAGGGGCACCGGGGAGCTGTTTTTT. Protein product: CAWTRRGTGELFF. The full variable domain, in which reference TRBV30 and TRBJ2-2 provide the parts outside the CDR3, is SQTIHQWPATLVQPVGSPLSLECTVEGTSNPNLYWYRQAAGRGLQLLFYSVGIGQISSEVPQNLSASRPQDRQFILSSKKLLLSDSGFYLCAWTRRGTGELFFGEGSRLTVL.

The table lists this clone with a count of one. The V and J genes are TRBV4-1 and TRBJ1-5; D is uncertain. The CDR3 has 16 residues. Trimming removed 0 bases at V and 4 bases at J, with 13 bases between. In germline, CDR1 is MGHRA, CDR2 YSYEKL. The CDR3 DNA reads as TGCGCCAGCAGCCAAGATTGGTGGCTCGGGAATCAGCCCCAGCATTTT. Translation: CASSQDWWLGNQPQHF.

The chain is built from TRBV18 and TRBJ2-5; 10 positions match TRBD1. The CDR3 loop spans 15 amino acids. J lost 6 bases, V lost 9 bases, and 13 bases had no gene match. Germline V gives CDR1 KGHSH, CDR2 LQKENI. The CDR3 coding sequence is TGTGCCAGTTCCCAACCCGAGGGACAGGGGAAGACCCAGTACTTC. It encodes CASSQPEGQGKTQYF. The variable domain in full, completed from reference TRBV18 and TRBJ2-5, reads NAGVMQNPRHLVRRRGQEARLRCSPMKGHSHVYWYRQLPEEGLKFMVYLQKENIIDESGMPKERFSAEFPKEGPSILRIQQVVRGDSAAYFCASSQPEGQGKTQYFGPGTRLLVL.

The rearrangement uses TRBV6-5 and TRBJ1-1, with D possibly matching TRBD1 (6 bases). Germline values: CDR1 MNHEY, CDR2 SVGAGI. V lost 6 bases to trimming and J lost 3 bases, with 17 bases between them. The CDR3 runs 15 residues. In DNA form, the CDR3 reads TGTGCCAGCAGCTTTAACAGGGAGGGCGACACTGAAGCTTTCTTT. Translation: CASSFNREGDTEAFF.

The V call is TRBV5-1, the J call TRBJ1-5; D is undetermined. The V end was cut by 4 bases, the J end by 0 bases, with 14 bases between. The CDR3 covers 16 residues. CDR1 and CDR2 from the germline V gene are SGHRS and YFSETQ. DNA for the CDR3: TGCGCCAGCAGCCCCGGAGTCTATGGTAGCAATCAGCCCCAGCATTTT. Residues: CASSPGVYGSNQPQHF.

In this sample, this clone turned up a few times. The chain recombines TRBV19 with TRBJ1-1; a weak D match, TRBD1 (6 bases). The CDR3 contains 18 residues. CDR1 and CDR2 (germline): LNHDA, SQIVND (reference sequence). V was clipped by 5 bases and J by 0 bases, with 22 bases between them. CDR3 DNA sequence: TGTGCCAGTAGTTTCGGACCGTACAGGGCCAACATGAACACTGAAGCTTTCTTT. It is translated as CASSFGPYRANMNTEAFF. Combining the CDR3 with reference TRBV19 and TRBJ1-1 gives the whole variable domain DGGITQSPKYLFRKEGQNVTLSCEQNLNHDAMYWYRQDPGQGLRLIYYSQIVNDFQKGDIAEGYSVSREKKESFPLTVTSAQKNPTAFYLCASSFGPYRANMNTEAFFGQGTRLTVV.

This chain links TRBV7-9 with TRBJ1-2, with 9 nucleotides matching TRBD1. CDR1 SEHNR and CDR2 FQNEAQ come from the germline V gene (reference sequence). The trim removed 4 bases at V and 4 bases at J, leaving 7 bases unmatched. The CDR3 extends over 15 amino acids. This CDR3 reads CASSYETGGFYGYTF. The CDR3 region has the DNA TGTGCCAGCAGCTATGAGACAGGGGGTTTCTATGGCTACACCTTC. Based on the CDR3 plus reference TRBV7-9 and TRBJ1-2, the full variable domain is DTGVSQNPRHKITKRGQNVTFRCDPISEHNRLYWYRQTLGQGPEFLTYFQNEAQLEKSRLLSDRFSAERPKGSFSTLEIQRTEQGDSAMYLCASSYETGGFYGYTFGSGTRLTVV.

The J gene is TRBJ1-1, the V gene TRBV11-3, with TRBD1 matching 7 bases. Germline assignment: CDR1 SGHNT and CDR2 YENEEA. Trimming removed 4 bases from V and 7 bases from J; junction bases left unmatched: 6. The CDR3 length is 13 residues. The CDR3 nucleotides read TGTGCCAGCAGCTCGTCGGACAGGAATGAAGCTTTCTTT. As protein: CASSSSDRNEAFF.

V usage is TRBV27 and J usage is TRBJ2-2; no reliable D call. Per germline, CDR1 MNHEY and CDR2 SMNVEV (reference sequence). CDR3 length: 19 residues. The V end lost 6 bases, the J end lost 1 base, and 24 bases lay between the germline ends. In nucleotides, the CDR3 is TGTGCCAGCAGGATTAAATCGTTCCAATCCCTACTGAACACCGGGGAGCTGTTTTTT. Encoded protein: CASRIKSFQSLLNTGELFF.

The J gene is TRBJ1-1, the V gene TRBV9; D unclear. Germline V lookup: CDR1 SGDLS, CDR2 YYNGEE. Trimming removed 3 bases from V and 2 bases from J, with 11 bases in between. The CDR3 is 14 residues long. In nucleotides, the CDR3 is TGTGCCAGCAGCGGGCTGGGGAGCAACACTGAAGCTTTCTTT. This sequence encodes CASSGLGSNTEAFF. Full variable domain (missing parts from reference TRBV9 and TRBJ1-1): DSGVTQTPKHLITATGQRVTLRCSPRSGDLSVYWYQQSLDQGLQFLIQYYNGEERAKGNILERFSAQQFPDLHSELNLSSLELGDSALYFCASSGLGSNTEAFFGQGTRLTVV.

V is TRBV30 and J is TRBJ1-1, with D tentatively TRBD1 (5 bases). CDR1 GTSNPN and CDR2 SVGIG come from the germline V gene (reference sequence). The CDR3 has 16 amino acids. The V and J ends lost 0 bases and 0 bases respectively, with 14 bases between them. Written as DNA, the CDR3 is TGTGCCTGGAGTGTATTCCCCCCAGGGATGAACACTGAAGCTTTCTTT. Its protein product is CAWSVFPPGMNTEAFF.

The chain recombines TRBV18 with TRBJ2-2; D is unclear. Per germline, CDR1 KGHSH and CDR2 LQKENI. Trimming shortened V by 3 bases and J by 5 bases, and 13 bases separated the two germline ends. The CDR3 consists of 15 residues. In nucleotides, the CDR3 is TGTGCCAGCTCACCTCAAGAGGTCGGGACCGGGGAGCTGTTTTTT. Protein: CASSPQEVGTGELFF.

This clone has just one count. The rearrangement uses TRBV27 and TRBJ2-3; 7 bases line up with TRBD1. This CDR3 has 15 residues. The germline V gene has CDR1 MNHEY and CDR2 SMNVEV (reference sequence). V shed 5 bases and J 3 bases; nucleotides not matched to a gene: 8. CDR3 sequence (DNA): TGTGCCAGCAGTAAAAGACAGGGCGGGACAGATACGCAGTATTTT. As protein: CASSKRQGGTDTQYF.

V and J are TRBV18 and TRBJ2-1; tentative D call: TRBD2 (6 bases). Trimming removed 6 bases at V and 7 bases at J, with 13 bases between. Germline V gene sequence: CDR1 KGHSH, CDR2 LQKENI. This CDR3 has 13 amino acids. The CDR3 bases are TGTGCCAGCTCCCGACTAGGCCGAAATGAGCAGTTCTTC. Amino acids: CASSRLGRNEQFF.

The rearrangement uses TRBV15 and TRBJ1-4; perhaps TRBD1 as D (6 bases). The CDR3 extends over 10 amino acids. Trimming removed 6 bases from V and 12 bases from J, with 8 bases in between. From germline, CDR1 is LNHNV and CDR2 YYDKDF (reference sequence). The CDR3 bases are TGTGCCACCAGGGGGACACAACTGTTTTTT. Translated: CATRGTQLFF.

CDR3 residues: CASRRIGTVDTEAFF. For the CDR3, the DNA is TGCGCCAGCAGGAGGATCGGGACAGTGGACACTGAAGCTTTCTTT. This rearrangement joins TRBV5-1 to TRBJ1-1, with 7 bases that match TRBD1. This CDR3 region has 15 residues. Germline assignment: CDR1 SGHRS and CDR2 YFSETQ. The V segment lost 5 bases and the J segment 3 bases; nucleotides outside the gene matches: 10.

The CDR3 DNA reads TGTGCCTGCCCCCAGGGGACAACTAATGAAAAACTGTTTTTT. The encoded protein is CACPQGTTNEKLFF. The chain carries TRBV30 and TRBJ1-4, with D possibly being TRBD1 (6 bases). V was pared by 6 bases and J by 0 bases, with 11 bases between. The CDR3 runs 14 residues. CDR1 is GTSNPN, CDR2 SVGIG, per germline (reference sequence).

The sample holds a few counts of this clone. The same CDR3 also results from other DNA sequences found in this sample. The rearrangement links TRBV19 to TRBJ1-5; the D is unclear. Germline CDR1 LNHDA, CDR2 SQIVND (reference sequence). The CDR3 length is 14 residues. Trimming removed 3 bases at V and 1 base at J, with 7 bases between. The CDR3 here is CASSMWGSNQPQHF. The CDR3 DNA is TGTGCCAGTAGTATGTGGGGAAGCAATCAGCCCCAGCATTTT.